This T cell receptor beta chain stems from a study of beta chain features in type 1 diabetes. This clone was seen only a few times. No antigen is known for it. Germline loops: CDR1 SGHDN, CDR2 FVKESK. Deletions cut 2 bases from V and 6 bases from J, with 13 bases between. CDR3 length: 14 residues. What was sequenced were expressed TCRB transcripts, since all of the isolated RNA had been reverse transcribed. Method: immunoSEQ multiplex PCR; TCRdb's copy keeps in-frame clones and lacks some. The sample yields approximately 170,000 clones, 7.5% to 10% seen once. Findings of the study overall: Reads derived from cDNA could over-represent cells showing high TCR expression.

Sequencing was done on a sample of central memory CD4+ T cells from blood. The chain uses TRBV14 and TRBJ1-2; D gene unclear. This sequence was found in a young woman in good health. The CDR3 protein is CASSQSAGLDGYTF. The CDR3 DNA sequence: TGTGCCAGCAGCCAATCGGCGGGGTTGGATGGCTACACCTTC.